This T cell receptor beta chain derives from a study of beta chain features in type 1 diabetes. The CDR3 is 13 residues long. V lost 10 bases and J lost 8; bases outside the gene matches: 11. The germline V gene has CDR1 MNHEY and CDR2 SMNVEV (reference sequence). Since all of the isolated RNA was reverse transcribed, expressed TCRB transcripts were what got sequenced. Generated by immunoSEQ multiplex PCR, the TCRdb table keeps only in-frame clones and is missing some. This sample has 150,000 to 190,000 clones; around 10% occur once, and the top ten carry roughly 0.45%. Only a few counts were recorded for this clone. Its matching antigen is unknown. Broader study findings: A moderate, significant TCRB CDR3 shortening appeared in type 1 diabetes across four CD4+ subsets.

This TCR was recovered from a man aged 25 to 40 with type 1 diabetes. This sequence joins TRBV27 and TRBJ1-1; TRBD1 aligns across 9 bases. Sequencing used central memory CD4+ T cells from blood. The chain's CDR3 is CATKQGADGEAFF. Written as DNA, the CDR3 is TGTGCCACAAAACAGGGGGCGGACGGAGAAGCTTTCTTT.